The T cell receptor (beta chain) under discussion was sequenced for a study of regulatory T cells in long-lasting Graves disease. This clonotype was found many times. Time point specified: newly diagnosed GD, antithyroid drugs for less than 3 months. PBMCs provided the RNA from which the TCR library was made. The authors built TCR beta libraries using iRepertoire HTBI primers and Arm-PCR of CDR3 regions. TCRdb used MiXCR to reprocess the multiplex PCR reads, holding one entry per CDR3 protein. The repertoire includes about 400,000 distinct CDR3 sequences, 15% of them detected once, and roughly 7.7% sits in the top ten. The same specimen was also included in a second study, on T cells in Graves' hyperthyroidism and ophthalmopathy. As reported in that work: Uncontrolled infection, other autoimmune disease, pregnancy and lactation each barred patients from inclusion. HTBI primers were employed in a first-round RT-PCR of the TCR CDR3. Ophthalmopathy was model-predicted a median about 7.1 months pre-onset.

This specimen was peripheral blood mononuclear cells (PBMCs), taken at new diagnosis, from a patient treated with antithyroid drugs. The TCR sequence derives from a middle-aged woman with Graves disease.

CDR3 sequence: CASSLATGPNYGYTF. The CDR3 bases are TGTGCCAGCAGTTTGGCGACAGGGCCTAACTATGGCTACACCTTC. The chain has TRBV28 and TRBJ1-2; TRBD1 matches 7 bases. Losses at the gene ends were 3 bases for V and 0 bases for J; bases not matched to a gene: 4. This CDR3 comprises 15 residues. Germline CDR1 reads MDHEN; CDR2 reads SYDVKM.